Following are 14 T cell receptor beta chains from one sample sequenced in a study of T cells of healthy individuals. MiXCR, run by TCRdb on the 5' RACE reads, gives a single entry per CDR3 protein. The sample holds 65,000 to 90,000 distinct CDR3 sequences, approximately 4.7% seen once. These receptors all come from a female donor in good health.

This clonotype was seen more than once but under ten times. The rearrangement joins TRBV6-2 or TRBV6-3 to TRBJ2-1; TRBD2 aligns across 12 bases. CDR3 size: 20 residues. CDR1 is MNHEY and CDR2 is SVGEGT in the germline V gene. J lost 4 bases, V lost 2 bases, and 15 bases had no gene match. The chain's CDR3 is CASSYRSRLAGDHRYNEQFF. The DNA of the CDR3 is TGTGCCAGCAGTTACCGCTCCCGACTAGCGGGAGACCACCGGTACAATGAGCAGTTCTTC.

This chain joins TRBV13 and TRBJ1-5; TRBD1 agrees at 8 bases. V dropped 4 bases and J dropped 4; count of bases not matched to a gene: 9. CDR1 is PRHDT and CDR2 is FYEKMQ in the germline V gene (reference sequence). The CDR3 totals 16 residues. As DNA, the CDR3 is TGTGCCAGCAGCTATGGACAGGGACACAGTAATCAGCCCCAGCATTTT. Translation: CASSYGQGHSNQPQHF.

This clonotype was seen many times. The chain couples TRBV7-8 to TRBJ2-1, with 9 bases fitting TRBD1. Germline V lookup: CDR1 SGHVS, CDR2 FQNEAQ. The junction had 12 bases not matched to a gene; V was cut back by 7 bases and J by 5 bases. This CDR3 is built from 16 residues. The CDR3 spells CASTGQGRTDDNEQFF. The CDR3 DNA follows: TGTGCCAGCACGGGACAGGGACGAACCGACGACAATGAGCAGTTCTTC. The full variable domain, with the rest looked up from reference TRBV7-8 and TRBJ2-1, is GAGVSQSPRYKVAKRGQDVALRCDPISGHVSLFWYQQALGQGPEFLTYFQNEAQLDKSGLPSDRFFAERPEGSVSTLKIQRTQQEDSAVYLCASTGQGRTDDNEQFFGPGTRLTVL.

This clonotype has a count of ten or more. The rearrangement joins TRBV7-2 to TRBJ1-1; possibly TRBD1 for D (5 bases). The CDR3 totals 12 residues. V lost 6 bases and J lost 1, with 6 bases in between. Germline V gene sequence: CDR1 SGHTA, CDR2 FQGNSA. CDR3 coding DNA: TGTGCCAGCAGTACAGGGAACACTGAAGCTTTCTTT. Its protein is CASSTGNTEAFF.

This clonotype was seen at least ten times. The chain couples TRBV5-1 to TRBJ1-6; tentatively, D is TRBD1 (5 bases). The CDR3 runs 13 residues. Between the trimmed V and J ends, which lost 1 base and 7 bases, there was a span of 6 bases. Germline-derived CDR1 and CDR2 are SGHRS and YFSETQ. The chain's CDR3 is CASSLYRNSPLHF. The CDR3 coding sequence is TGCGCCAGCAGCTTGTACAGGAATTCACCCCTCCACTTT.

This clonotype was observed many times. This chain uses TRBV29-1 with TRBJ1-5; 7 positions match TRBD1. Germline V CDR1 and CDR2: SQVTM, ANQGSEA. This CDR3 spans 15 amino acids. V shed 4 bases, J shed 2 bases, and the junction held 8 bases outside the gene matches. The CDR3 is CSVVVQGTGNQPQHF. The CDR3 nucleotides are TGCAGCGTTGTTGTCCAGGGGACAGGCAATCAGCCCCAGCATTTT.

This clonotype was picked up many times. This chain uses TRBV11-2 with TRBJ2-5; no firm D call. Trimming removed 1 base at V and 2 bases at J, with 11 bases between. The CDR3 is 15 amino acids. Per the germline V gene, CDR1 is SGHAT and CDR2 is FQNNGV. The CDR3 DNA sequence: TGTGCCAGCAGCTTAGCTGACTCAATACAAGAGACCCAGTACTTC. As protein: CASSLADSIQETQYF.

This chain uses TRBV6-5 with TRBJ2-3, with D possibly matching TRBD1 (5 bases). The germline CDR1 and CDR2 sequences are MNHEY and SVGAGI. The CDR3 contains 15 residues. V shed 4 bases and J shed 2 bases, with 13 bases lying between them. The CDR3 DNA follows: TGTGCCAGCAGTTCCGGCGACAGCTACACAGATACGCAGTATTTT. It yields the protein CASSSGDSYTDTQYF.

This clonotype occurred many times. J is TRBJ2-7 and V is TRBV3-1; 10 bases are shared with TRBD2. Germline V gene sequence: CDR1 LGHDT, CDR2 YNNKEL (reference sequence). The V and J ends lost 4 bases and 2 bases, in that order; junction bases with no gene match: 11. The length of the CDR3 is 17 residues. CDR3 in DNA: TGTGCCAGCAGCCCGCCCGGTCGGAGCGGGAGGGCCTACGAGCAGTACTTC. Encoded protein: CASSPPGRSGRAYEQYF.

The CDR3 is CASSLQGPNYGYTF. Written as DNA, the CDR3 is TGTGCCAGCAGTCTACAGGGACCCAACTATGGCTACACCTTC. This chain joins TRBV6-2 or TRBV6-3 and TRBJ1-2, with D possibly TRBD1 on 6 matching bases. V was pared by 5 bases and J by 2 bases, with 12 bases between. Germline-derived CDR1 and CDR2 are MNHEY and SVGEGT. The CDR3 loop spans 14 amino acids.

The table lists this clonotype with many counts. The V gene is TRBV20-1, the J gene TRBJ2-1, with D perhaps TRBD1 or TRBD2 (5 bases each). The length of the CDR3 is 15 residues. The V gene lost 2 bases and the J gene lost 0 bases, with 11 bases spanning the gap. The germline gives CDR1 DFQATT, CDR2 SNEGSKA (reference sequence). CDR3 protein: CSARSGPSSYNEQFF. CDR3 DNA: TGCAGTGCTAGATCGGGACCCAGCTCCTACAATGAGCAGTTCTTC.

This clonotype was detected ten times or more. The rearrangement uses TRBV5-1 and TRBJ1-1; TRBD1 is a possible D gene (5 bases). V shed 2 bases and J shed 0 bases, with 14 bases lying between them. The CDR3 sequence is 16 residues long. CDR1 SGHRS and CDR2 YFSETQ come from the germline V gene. In DNA form, the CDR3 reads TGCGCCAGCAGCTTCGGGACTCTTACCATGAACACTGAAGCTTTCTTT. Protein: CASSFGTLTMNTEAFF.

Of note for this clonotype: At one end the junction does not follow the germline gene, possibly because of a read error. This chain joins TRBV7-6 and TRBJ2-3; no firm D call. There are 13 residues in the CDR3. Germline V CDR1 and CDR2: SGHVS, FNYEAQ. CDR3 residues: CASSLNTADTRYF. The CDR3 region has the DNA TGTGCCAGCAGCTTAAATACAGCCGATACGCGGTATTTT.

In this sample, this clonotype turned up many times. The J gene is TRBJ2-7, the V gene TRBV20-1; tentative D call: TRBD2 (5 bases). Looked up from germline, CDR1 is DFQATT and CDR2 is SNEGSKA (reference sequence). The CDR3 contains 17 residues. V dropped 3 bases and J dropped 0 bases, with 21 bases sitting between them. Written as DNA, the CDR3 is TGCAGTGCTAGTAACAGCGGAGGTACCATCACCTCCTACGAGCAGTACTTC. It specifies CSASNSGGTITSYEQYF.